This T cell receptor (beta chain) originates from a study of the immune and genomic landscape of osteosarcoma (TCRdb year 2020). For the wider study: The overall cohort comprised roughly 51 pediatric and adult patients with high-grade osteosarcoma, with a median age at diagnosis of 25 to 35 years (range roughly 5-85). The cohort was enriched for poor-risk disease, with approximately 76% showing unfavorable pathologic response to standard therapy and approximately 64% deceased. Patients in the overall cohort were about 66% male, and roughly 80% presented with localized disease at diagnosis. To define immunogenic potential, the study profiled osteosarcoma specimens using whole genome, RNA and T-cell receptor sequencing along with immunohistochemistry and reverse phase protein arrays. To characterize the osteosarcoma immunogenomic landscape, TCR sequencing results were integrated with transcriptome, protein array and immunostaining data. The study aimed to explain the limited clinical activity of immune checkpoint inhibitors in osteosarcoma. A few patients contributed a couple of samples from the same tumor site.

The count of this clone is one. Its cognate antigen has yet to be identified. Nothing much larger sits one base from this clone, and base qualities are not available. CDR1 and CDR2 are drawn from the germline V gene: MNHNS, SASEGT. A distance of 12 bases separates the germline ends of V and J, which lose 4 bases and 1 base respectively. The cysteine opens and the phenylalanine closes a CDR3 of 15 amino acids. Only the CDR3 region is kept as DNA, spanning 45 bases read in frame from base 1. The ImmunoSEQ Assay (Adaptive Biotechnologies) was used to immunosequence the CDR3 regions of the TCR beta chain. Per the source publication's procedure: The ImmunoSEQ Analyzer platform was used to export TCRB rearrangements, read counts, read proportions and gene usage. T-cell clonality was computed as 1 minus Pielou's evenness on productive rearrangements. In the clonal space homeostasis analysis, clonotypes were binned as rare, small, medium, large or hyperexpanded (0.01 to 1 of the repertoire). TCR productive clonality was compared across immune clusters C1, C2 and C3 using the Wilcoxon rank sum test. Held by TCRdb, this immuneACCESS table contains in-frame sequences only and omits some clones. Under half of the omission traces to an unresolved V gene where checked; the cause of the rest is unknown. D and trimming come from the DNA, and the V and J calls and clone size come from that table. Here the sample has under 11,000 clones; 71% occur a single time. The top ten clonotypes cover more than 15% of the sample.

Overall study outcomes, separate from this receptor: Clonality benchmarks were derived from external normal skin and healthy peripheral blood data rather than from matched normal tissue. Alongside the frozen tumor specimens, matched blood was collected from only two patients. In five cases, the repertoire was dominated by a single hyperexpanded clone, and fewer than 100 T-cell clonotypes were detected in all five cases. Because osteosarcoma is rare and all possible samples were collected, sample size was not determined by any statistical method. Higher TCR productive clonality was observed in the immune-hot C3 cluster than in the cold C1 cluster, although TCR productive clonality remained low overall. Overall, productive TCR clonality was low, with an average of 0.09 and a maximum of 0.3, which suggests limited T-cell clonal expansion.

The specimens were post-treatment primary, local recurrence and metastasis tumors obtained from patients with a poor prognosis. Input material: osteosarcoma tumor tissue from the lung. This receptor was identified in a human donor with osteosarcoma. The chain is encoded by TRBV6-1 joined to TRBJ2-3; the best D guess is TRBD2, with 5 bases matching. The DNA reads as follows: TGTGCCAGCAGTGCCCGGGATGGGGGCACAGATACGCAGTATTTT. It codes for CASSARDGGTDTQYF.